These T cell receptor beta chains were read from a single sample in a study of blood T cells in healthy people across ages. TCRdb re-called the 5' RACE reads with MiXCR, one entry per CDR3 protein. The data show 800,000 or so distinct CDR3 sequences, more than 20% seen once. A further study also used this sample, focusing on T cells of mothers and their children.

The material sequenced was blood. The receptor source for this set is a boy aged 5-17 years in good health. CDR3s include the opening cysteine and the closing phenylalanine or tryptophan. D genes are given only for firm matches. Clone size appears in some rows only: once, few, many, or a class for an expanded clone.

d_call	v_call	clone_size	j_call	cdr3_nt	cdr3_aa
TRBD1	TRBV7-2	few	TRBJ2-7	TGTGCCAGCAGCTCCGGACAGGGATCGACCTACGAGCAGTACTTC	CASSSGQGSTYEQYF
.	TRBV3-1	few	TRBJ1-1	TGTGCCAGCAGCCAAGGGCGGACAGCTGAAGCTTTCTTT	CASSQGRTAEAFF
.	TRBV7-2	.	TRBJ1-2	TGTGCCAGCAGCTTAGCGGGGGCAGGGAACTATGGTTACACCTTC	CASSLAGAGNYGYTF
.	TRBV29-1	.	TRBJ2-7	TGCAGCGTTGTCTCGGGGAGTTCCTACGAGCAGTACTTC	CSVVSGSSYEQYF
.	TRBV7-6	.	TRBJ2-3	TGTGCCAGCAGCAAGACAATCACAGATACGCAGTATTTT	CASSKTITDTQYF
.	TRBV5-6	.	TRBJ1-2	TGTGCCAGCAGCGTACAGATTTTGGGCTACACCTTC	CASSVQILGYTF
TRBD1	TRBV3-1	.	TRBJ1-4	TGTGCCAGCAGCCAACTAGGGACAGGGAATGAAAAACTGTTTTTT	CASSQLGTGNEKLFF
.	TRBV28	few	TRBJ2-1	TGTGCCAGCAGTGGCCGGGGTTACTCCTACAATGAGCAGTTCTTC	CASSGRGYSYNEQFF
.	TRBV5-1	.	TRBJ1-1	TGCGCCAGCAGCTTTGTAAGGAATAGCACTGAAGCTTTCTTT	CASSFVRNSTEAFF
.	TRBV12-3/TRBV12-4	.	TRBJ2-2	TGTGCCAGCAGTTTTCCCACAGCTTCCCCCGGGGAGCTGTTTTTT	CASSFPTASPGELFF
.	TRBV7-2	.	TRBJ2-5	TGTGCCAGCAGCCGGAGACAGTACCAAGAGACCCAGTACTTC	CASSRRQYQETQYF
TRBD2	TRBV2	few	TRBJ2-5	TGTGCCAGCAGTGAAGCGCTTAGCGGGAACCAAGAGACCCAGTACTTC	CASSEALSGNQETQYF
.	TRBV6-2/TRBV6-3	few	TRBJ2-5	TGTGCCAGCAGTTACTCGGCGAAAGAATATGCATGGGCCCAGTACTTC	CASSYSAKEYAWAQYF
.	TRBV20-1	few	TRBJ2-7	TGCAGTGCTAAACCTTCCGAGTTAATCTACGAGCAGTACTTC	CSAKPSELIYEQYF
.	TRBV6-5	few	TRBJ1-2	TGTGCCAGCAGTTACTCGTACAGGGACTATGGCTACACCTTC	CASSYSYRDYGYTF
.	TRBV28	few	TRBJ1-1	TGTGCCAGCAGTACGTCCCCAACCCGAGCTTTCTTT	CASSTSPTRAFF
TRBD1	TRBV10-3	.	TRBJ2-3	TGTGCCATCAGCTCCACAGGGGATGTTACAGATACGCAGTATTTT	CAISSTGDVTDTQYF
.	TRBV4-1	.	TRBJ1-2	TGCGCCAGCAGCCAAGATCAGGGACTCAACTATGGCTACACCTTC	CASSQDQGLNYGYTF
.	TRBV28	few	TRBJ2-5	TGTGCCAGCAGTCCCGGTGGGGGCCGGGTGCAAGAGACCCAGTACTTC	CASSPGGGRVQETQYF
TRBD2	TRBV4-3	few	TRBJ2-7	TGCGCCAGCAGCCAAGATCGGTTCGGGACTAGCGTAACCTACGAGCAGTACTTC	CASSQDRFGTSVTYEQYF
TRBD1	TRBV24-1	.	TRBJ2-5	TGTGCCACCAGCGAAGACAGGGGCCAAGAGACCCAGTACTTC	CATSEDRGQETQYF
.	TRBV7-9	.	TRBJ1-4	TGTGCCAGCAGCGACCCGACGGACGTTAATGAAAAACTGTTTTTT	CASSDPTDVNEKLFF
.	TRBV7-2	.	TRBJ2-1	TGTGCCAGCAGCTTAGAGTTATTTTCCAATGAGCAGTTCTTC	CASSLELFSNEQFF
TRBD2	TRBV5-1	few	TRBJ2-7	TGCGCCAGCAGTCTCGTGCGGGGGGCGGCCTACGAGCAGTACTTC	CASSLVRGAAYEQYF
.	TRBV5-1	few	TRBJ1-4	TGCGCCAGCAGCTTGGCCGAGTCTGAAAAACTGTTTTTT	CASSLAESEKLFF
.	TRBV6-5	once	TRBJ1-5	TGTGCCAGCAGTTCAACGAGGGTCGGGGGCAATCAGCCCCAGCATTTT	CASSSTRVGGNQPQHF
.	TRBV12-3/TRBV12-4	few	TRBJ1-2	TGTGCCAGCAACCCCGAATCGACCGGGACTGACTATGGCTACACCTTC	CASNPESTGTDYGYTF
.	TRBV4-3	few	TRBJ2-5	TGCGCCAGCAGCCAAGAAGTGGGCGGGATGGGAGAGACCCAGTACTTC	CASSQEVGGMGETQYF
TRBD2	TRBV27	many	TRBJ2-7	TGTGCCAGCAGTCCCCCGGGACTAGCGGGCTCCTACGAGCAGTACTTC	CASSPPGLAGSYEQYF
.	TRBV7-9	.	TRBJ2-5	TGTGCCAGCAGCGCCCGAGGGGCTAGCGGAGGGGGGACCCAGTACTTC	CASSARGASGGGTQYF
.	TRBV20-1	.	TRBJ1-5	TGCAGTGCTAGAGACCCTGCGAGGAACAGCAATCAGCCCCAGCATTTT	CSARDPARNSNQPQHF
TRBD2	TRBV18	few	TRBJ2-5	TGTGCCAGCTCACCACGGTTCACTAGCGGGAGCAGAGTCGGAGAGACCCAGTACTTC	CASSPRFTSGSRVGETQYF
TRBD1	TRBV12-3/TRBV12-4	few	TRBJ2-5	TGTGCCAGCAGCGACCGGGACAGGGTCGGGACCCAGTACTTC	CASSDRDRVGTQYF
TRBD2	TRBV15	.	TRBJ2-1	TGTGCCACCAGCAGAGGAGGGACTAGCGTCAACAATGAGCAGTTCTTC	CATSRGGTSVNNEQFF
TRBD2	TRBV19	.	TRBJ2-1	TGTGCCAGTAGTACGACTAGCGGGAGGGACTCCTACAATGAGCAGTTCTTC	CASSTTSGRDSYNEQFF
.	TRBV20-1	.	TRBJ2-1	TGCAGTGCTAGAGGCCTTAGTTCGTCCCCCTCCAACAATGAGCAGTTCTTC	CSARGLSSSPSNNEQFF
TRBD1	TRBV6-5	once	TRBJ1-2	TGTGCCAGCACCTCACGGACAGGGGCGGGCGGCTACACCTTC	CASTSRTGAGGYTF
TRBD2	TRBV30	.	TRBJ2-1	TGTGCCTGGACTACAGGACTAGCATCGTACAATGAGCAGTTCTTC	CAWTTGLASYNEQFF
TRBD1	TRBV5-1	.	TRBJ2-5	TGCGCCAGCAGCCACCGGGACAGGGGGCAAGAGACCCAGTACTTC	CASSHRDRGQETQYF
.	TRBV5-1	.	TRBJ1-1	TGCGCCAGCAGCCCGGACAGCCGAGGGAACACTGAAGCTTTCTTT	CASSPDSRGNTEAFF
TRBD2	TRBV6-6	.	TRBJ2-7	TGTGCCAGCAGTTACAGCGGGGGCTCTATTTACGAGCAGTACTTC	CASSYSGGSIYEQYF
.	TRBV6-2/TRBV6-3	many	TRBJ2-7	TGTGCCAGCAGTTACTCGATCGGGTCTCGGCTCGAGCAGTACTTC	CASSYSIGSRLEQYF
.	TRBV20-1	.	TRBJ1-4	TGCAGTGCTAGAGATGGGGCCGGTCTGGCTGAAAAACTGTTTTTT	CSARDGAGLAEKLFF
.	TRBV2	.	TRBJ2-3	TGTGCCAGCAGTGACAACACTCTCACAGATACGCAGTATTTT	CASSDNTLTDTQYF
TRBD1	TRBV20-1	.	TRBJ2-7	TGCAGTGCTAGAGAACAGGGGAGTGCCTACGAGCAGTACTTC	CSAREQGSAYEQYF
.	TRBV7-9	.	TRBJ2-4	TGTGCCAGCAGCTTAGCGTCCACGGAGGTGGACATTCAGTACTTC	CASSLASTEVDIQYF
.	TRBV7-9	many	TRBJ1-5	TGTGCCAGCAGCGACAACAGTAATCAGCCCCAGCATTTT	CASSDNSNQPQHF
TRBD2	TRBV15	.	TRBJ2-7	TGTGCCACCAGCGGAGTAGGTAGCGGGGGGACGTACGAGCAGTACTTC	CATSGVGSGGTYEQYF
.	TRBV4-2	.	TRBJ1-5	TGTGCCAGCAGCCCGGACGGGGAAAGTCAGCCCCAGCATTTT	CASSPDGESQPQHF